Listed below are T cell receptor beta chains from one sample, sequenced in a study of early T cells in non-severe SARS-CoV-2 infection. TCRdb re-analysed the 5' RACE reads in MiXCR, keeping a single row per CDR3 protein. The sample has roughly 50,000 distinct CDR3 sequences, 7.7% seen once; the top ten hold approximately 5%. Sequencing used whole blood. The receptors stem from an adult who was a healthcare worker with PCR-confirmed SARS-CoV-2 infection or an uninfected control (not recorded which). Each CDR3 is given with its conserved first and last residue. A D gene is named only where the DNA matches it firmly. Clone size is stated in some rows and not others, as once, few, many or a class when expanded.

abundance: few
j_gene: TRBJ2-1
v_gene: TRBV4-2
d_gene: -
CDR3nt: TGTGCCAGCAGCCCAGCTAGCTCGGATCTCAATGAGCAGTTCTTC
CDR3aa: CASSPASSDLNEQFF

abundance: -
j_gene: TRBJ2-3
v_gene: TRBV2
d_gene: TRBD2
CDR3nt: TGTGCCAGCGGCGGGGGGATAAGCACAGATACGCAGTATTTT
CDR3aa: CASGGGISTDTQYF

abundance: few
j_gene: TRBJ2-7
v_gene: TRBV2
d_gene: TRBD2
CDR3nt: TGTGCCAGCGAGCGGGGGGGAAACGAGCAGTACTTC
CDR3aa: CASERGGNEQYF

abundance: many
j_gene: TRBJ2-4
v_gene: TRBV4-3
d_gene: TRBD1
CDR3nt: TGCGCCAGCAGCCAAGAAGGGACAGGGAAAAACATTCAGTACTTC
CDR3aa: CASSQEGTGKNIQYF

abundance: many
j_gene: TRBJ2-7
v_gene: TRBV28
d_gene: -
CDR3nt: TGTGCCAGCAGTTTCCAACAGGGCTACGAGCAGTACTTC
CDR3aa: CASSFQQGYEQYF

abundance: -
j_gene: TRBJ1-6
v_gene: TRBV20-1
d_gene: -
CDR3nt: TGCAGTGCTAGAGATTTGGGGTTGGGTTCACCCCTCCACTTT
CDR3aa: CSARDLGLGSPLHF

abundance: -
j_gene: TRBJ1-2
v_gene: TRBV20-1
d_gene: -
CDR3nt: TGCAGTGCTAGAGATACCCAGGGCAACTATGGCTACACCTTC
CDR3aa: CSARDTQGNYGYTF

abundance: many
j_gene: TRBJ1-2
v_gene: TRBV29-1
d_gene: -
CDR3nt: TGCAGCGTCGTCCCGACAGATAACTATGGCTACACCTTC
CDR3aa: CSVVPTDNYGYTF

abundance: many
j_gene: TRBJ1-6
v_gene: TRBV7-8
d_gene: -
CDR3nt: TGTGCCAGCAGCTTGTTTGCGGGCGGTGGTAATAATTCACCCCTCCACTTT
CDR3aa: CASSLFAGGGNNSPLHF

abundance: many
j_gene: TRBJ2-7
v_gene: TRBV18
d_gene: -
CDR3nt: TGTGCCAGCTCACGAGGACAGTACTACGAGCAGTACTTC
CDR3aa: CASSRGQYYEQYF

abundance: many
j_gene: TRBJ1-5
v_gene: TRBV20-1
d_gene: TRBD1
CDR3nt: TGCAGTGCTAGGGGGACAGTGAATCAGCCCCAGCATTTT
CDR3aa: CSARGTVNQPQHF

abundance: many
j_gene: TRBJ1-1
v_gene: TRBV12-3/TRBV12-4
d_gene: -
CDR3nt: TGTGCCAGCAACCCGCGGGGGAGGGGCACTGAAGCTTTCTTT
CDR3aa: CASNPRGRGTEAFF

abundance: many
j_gene: TRBJ1-1
v_gene: TRBV19
d_gene: TRBD1
CDR3nt: TGTGCCAGTGCGACAGGGTGGTTGGACACTGAAGCTTTCTTT
CDR3aa: CASATGWLDTEAFF

abundance: many
j_gene: TRBJ1-5
v_gene: TRBV3-1
d_gene: -
CDR3nt: TGTGCCAGCAGCCAAGGTACAGGGAATCAGCCCCAGCATTTT
CDR3aa: CASSQGTGNQPQHF

abundance: medium-sized
j_gene: TRBJ2-1
v_gene: TRBV11-2
d_gene: -
CDR3nt: TGTGCCAGCAGCTTAGGGTCGAATGAGCAGTTCTTC
CDR3aa: CASSLGSNEQFF

abundance: many
j_gene: TRBJ2-1
v_gene: TRBV27
d_gene: -
CDR3nt: TGTGCCAGCAGTACTTCAGGGACTTCCGCGGGGGAGCAGTTCTTC
CDR3aa: CASSTSGTSAGEQFF

abundance: many
j_gene: TRBJ1-2
v_gene: TRBV29-1
d_gene: TRBD1
CDR3nt: TGCAGCGTCCCAGACAGGGGCGCTGACTATGGCTACACCTTC
CDR3aa: CSVPDRGADYGYTF

abundance: many
j_gene: TRBJ2-1
v_gene: TRBV20-1
d_gene: -
CDR3nt: TGCAGTGCTAGGGAAGTCCGTACTTACAATGAGCAGTTCTTC
CDR3aa: CSAREVRTYNEQFF

abundance: many
j_gene: TRBJ1-3
v_gene: TRBV12-3/TRBV12-4
d_gene: -
CDR3nt: TGTGCCAGCAGGTCGGCGGGGCTCTCTGGAAACACCATATATTTT
CDR3aa: CASRSAGLSGNTIYF

abundance: -
j_gene: TRBJ2-4
v_gene: TRBV12-3/TRBV12-4
d_gene: TRBD1
CDR3nt: TGTGCCAGCAGCCAGGCGGGACAGGGGGCAGGAAACATTCAGTACTTC
CDR3aa: CASSQAGQGAGNIQYF

abundance: -
j_gene: TRBJ2-7
v_gene: TRBV5-1
d_gene: -
CDR3nt: TGCGCCAGCAGCTTGGAGTCGGAGTACTACGAGCAGTACTTC
CDR3aa: CASSLESEYYEQYF

abundance: many
j_gene: TRBJ1-2
v_gene: TRBV5-1
d_gene: -
CDR3nt: TGCGCCAGCAGCTTGGAGGGGGACTATGGCTACACCTTC
CDR3aa: CASSLEGDYGYTF

abundance: -
j_gene: TRBJ2-5
v_gene: TRBV9
d_gene: TRBD2
CDR3nt: TGTGCCAGCACCCGAGCGGGGGGTAACCAAGAGACCCAGTACTTC
CDR3aa: CASTRAGGNQETQYF

abundance: -
j_gene: TRBJ2-3
v_gene: TRBV2
d_gene: TRBD1
CDR3nt: TGTGCCAGCAGTGACAGGGGGCGAACAGATACGCAGTATTTT
CDR3aa: CASSDRGRTDTQYF

abundance: many
j_gene: TRBJ1-3
v_gene: TRBV11-2
d_gene: -
CDR3nt: TGTGCCAGCAGCATCGGGGGGGCCCGACGCGGAAACACCATATATTTT
CDR3aa: CASSIGGARRGNTIYF

abundance: few
j_gene: TRBJ2-3
v_gene: TRBV5-1
d_gene: -
CDR3nt: TGCGCCAGCAGCGCACTTGGGGGCACAGATACGCAGTATTTT
CDR3aa: CASSALGGTDTQYF

abundance: many
j_gene: TRBJ1-2
v_gene: TRBV10-3
d_gene: TRBD1
CDR3nt: TGTGCCACAGGGGGAAATGGCTACACCTTC
CDR3aa: CATGGNGYTF

abundance: many
j_gene: TRBJ2-3
v_gene: TRBV7-9
d_gene: -
CDR3nt: TGTGCCATCCCACCCGTAATCAGCACAGATACGCAGTATTTT
CDR3aa: CAIPPVISTDTQYF

abundance: many
j_gene: TRBJ1-2
v_gene: TRBV2
d_gene: -
CDR3nt: TGTGCCAGCTCCCCCATGGGGAACAGAGGACCTAGCTACACCTTC
CDR3aa: CASSPMGNRGPSYTF

abundance: -
j_gene: TRBJ2-7
v_gene: TRBV10-2
d_gene: -
CDR3nt: TGCGCCAGCAGTGAGTTGCTAGCAGAGCAGTACTTC
CDR3aa: CASSELLAEQYF

abundance: -
j_gene: TRBJ2-3
v_gene: TRBV12-3/TRBV12-4
d_gene: -
CDR3nt: TGTGCCAGCAGTTTGGAGGGGACTGGGCCAGATACGCAGTATTTT
CDR3aa: CASSLEGTGPDTQYF

abundance: many
j_gene: TRBJ1-5
v_gene: TRBV3-1
d_gene: -
CDR3nt: TGTGCCAGCAGCCAATGGGGTCCCAATCAGCCCCAGCATTTT
CDR3aa: CASSQWGPNQPQHF

abundance: -
j_gene: TRBJ2-7
v_gene: TRBV19
d_gene: -
CDR3nt: TGTGCCAGTCGGACCGGGCAAGGCTACGAGCAGTACTTC
CDR3aa: CASRTGQGYEQYF

abundance: many
j_gene: TRBJ2-2
v_gene: TRBV30
d_gene: TRBD1
CDR3nt: TGTGCCTGGAGACCACAGGGGGCGAACACCGGGGAGCTGTTTTTT
CDR3aa: CAWRPQGANTGELFF

abundance: once
j_gene: TRBJ2-7
v_gene: TRBV28
d_gene: TRBD1
CDR3nt: TGTGCCAGCAGTTCCAGGGGGCACGAGCAGTACTTC
CDR3aa: CASSSRGHEQYF

abundance: many
j_gene: TRBJ1-2
v_gene: TRBV28
d_gene: -
CDR3nt: TGTGCCAGCAGTTTATCGCCAGGCAACTATGGCTACACCTTC
CDR3aa: CASSLSPGNYGYTF

abundance: many
j_gene: TRBJ1-2
v_gene: TRBV29-1
d_gene: -
CDR3nt: TGCAGCGTTGTCACGGGGTCTAACTATGGCTACACCTTC
CDR3aa: CSVVTGSNYGYTF

abundance: few
j_gene: TRBJ2-4
v_gene: TRBV29-1
d_gene: -
CDR3nt: TGCAGCGTTGAAGTATACCGATTAGCCAAAAACATTCAGTACTTC
CDR3aa: CSVEVYRLAKNIQYF

abundance: -
j_gene: TRBJ2-5
v_gene: TRBV20-1
d_gene: TRBD2
CDR3nt: TGCAGTGCCGAGGGACTAGCGGGGGGAGAGACCCAGTACTTC
CDR3aa: CSAEGLAGGETQYF

abundance: -
j_gene: TRBJ2-1
v_gene: TRBV7-2
d_gene: TRBD2
CDR3nt: TGTGCCAGCACCCGGGGGGGCTCCTACAATGAGCAGTTCTTC
CDR3aa: CASTRGGSYNEQFF

abundance: many
j_gene: TRBJ2-1
v_gene: TRBV5-1
d_gene: TRBD2
CDR3nt: TGCGCCAGCAGCTTGGTCCCTAGCGGGGGGACTTTCAATGAGCAGTTCTTC
CDR3aa: CASSLVPSGGTFNEQFF

abundance: -
j_gene: TRBJ1-3
v_gene: TRBV30
d_gene: -
CDR3nt: TGTGCCTGGAGCAACGTTGGGGGCTCAGGAAACACCATATATTTT
CDR3aa: CAWSNVGGSGNTIYF

abundance: few
j_gene: TRBJ1-5
v_gene: TRBV6-5
d_gene: -
CDR3nt: TGTGCCAGCAGTTACTCGAGGCAAGACAATCAGCCCCAGCATTTT
CDR3aa: CASSYSRQDNQPQHF

abundance: many
j_gene: TRBJ2-2
v_gene: TRBV20-1
d_gene: -
CDR3nt: TGCAGTGCTAGAGTAAACACCGGGGAGCTGTTTTTT
CDR3aa: CSARVNTGELFF

abundance: -
j_gene: TRBJ2-1
v_gene: TRBV6-4
d_gene: TRBD2
CDR3nt: TGTGCCAGCAGTGACTCGCCGGGAGGTCAGAGTGAGCAGTTCTTC
CDR3aa: CASSDSPGGQSEQFF

abundance: -
j_gene: TRBJ2-1
v_gene: TRBV7-8
d_gene: -
CDR3nt: TGTGCCAGCAGCTTAGCGCGGGGGGTTGGGACAGGTTCGGTAAATGAGCAGTTCTTC
CDR3aa: CASSLARGVGTGSVNEQFF

abundance: many
j_gene: TRBJ1-1
v_gene: TRBV27
d_gene: TRBD1
CDR3nt: TGTGCCAGCAGGCTCCAAGGACAGGGGAACACTGAAGCTTTCTTT
CDR3aa: CASRLQGQGNTEAFF

abundance: -
j_gene: TRBJ1-6
v_gene: TRBV12-5
d_gene: -
CDR3nt: TGTGCTAGTGCCTCTCAGACATATTCACCCCTCCACTTT
CDR3aa: CASASQTYSPLHF

abundance: many
j_gene: TRBJ1-5
v_gene: TRBV28
d_gene: -
CDR3nt: TGTGCCAGCAGTCCAGGAGGGGTGAGCAATCAGCCCCAGCATTTT
CDR3aa: CASSPGGVSNQPQHF

abundance: -
j_gene: TRBJ1-2
v_gene: TRBV28
d_gene: -
CDR3nt: TGTGCCAGCAGTTTGGGGGCGCCTAGCTACACCTTC
CDR3aa: CASSLGAPSYTF

abundance: -
j_gene: TRBJ2-3
v_gene: TRBV20-1
d_gene: TRBD2
CDR3nt: TGCAGTGCTAATCGGAACCGACTAGCGGGGGGACCAGATACGCAGTATTTT
CDR3aa: CSANRNRLAGGPDTQYF

abundance: -
j_gene: TRBJ1-1
v_gene: TRBV29-1
d_gene: -
CDR3nt: TGCAGCGTTGTTCAGGGAAGCACTGAAGCTTTCTTT
CDR3aa: CSVVQGSTEAFF

abundance: many
j_gene: TRBJ2-1
v_gene: TRBV19
d_gene: TRBD2
CDR3nt: TGTGCCAGTAGCGATGAGCGGGGGCCAGCTTACAATGAGCAGTTCTTC
CDR3aa: CASSDERGPAYNEQFF

abundance: many
j_gene: TRBJ2-1
v_gene: TRBV11-3
d_gene: TRBD1
CDR3nt: TGTGCCAGCAGCCGACAGGGGGACAATGAGCAGTTCTTC
CDR3aa: CASSRQGDNEQFF

abundance: few
j_gene: TRBJ2-7
v_gene: TRBV7-2
d_gene: -
CDR3nt: TGTGCCAGCAGCTTAACGAACAGGGCTTGGGAGCAGTACTTC
CDR3aa: CASSLTNRAWEQYF

abundance: many
j_gene: TRBJ2-7
v_gene: TRBV20-1
d_gene: -
CDR3nt: TGCAGTGCATCCAGGAAGCCTTACGAGCAGTACTTC
CDR3aa: CSASRKPYEQYF

abundance: few
j_gene: TRBJ1-2
v_gene: TRBV24-1
d_gene: -
CDR3nt: TGTGCCACCAGTGACCGCGGTAGTATCTATGGCTACACCTTC
CDR3aa: CATSDRGSIYGYTF